The 20 T cell receptor beta chains presented below share a single source sample, sequenced in a study of blood T cell repertoires in COVID-19 (dated by TCRdb to 2018 to 2020). The library was produced with the immunoSEQ multiplex PCR assay. The table was pulled from immuneACCESS by TCRdb, which kept in-frame rearrangements only. Such tables lose some clones; where checked, under half of the loss comes from unresolved V genes, and the rest has no known cause. In this sample the table shows around 150,000 clones, about 86% of which occur a single time. The ten most abundant clones make up 10% to 13% of the sample. Sequencing was carried out using peripheral blood. The receptors were sampled from a woman in her 70s with COVID-19, enrolled during active disease.

CDR3 loop: CASSVGGLYEQYF. The CDR3 nucleotides are TGTGCCAGCAGTGTCGGCGGGTTATACGAGCAGTACTTC. The chain combines TRBV2 with TRBJ2-7; a possible D gene is TRBD2 (5 bases). Germline V gene lookup returns CDR1 SNHLY and CDR2 FYNNEI. V gave up 4 bases and J gave up 4 bases, with 11 bases separating them. There are 13 residues in the CDR3.

This chain uses TRBV28 with TRBJ2-1; D is perhaps TRBD1 (6 bases). This CDR3 contains 12 residues. CDR1 and CDR2 from the germline V gene are MDHEN and SYDVKM. Trimming removed 6 bases at V and 4 bases at J, with 7 bases between. The CDR3 DNA is TGTGCCAGCAGGAGGGGGTACAATGAGCAGTTCTTC. Translated: CASRRGYNEQFF. Full variable domain (rest looked up from reference TRBV28 and TRBJ2-1): DVKVTQSSRYLVKRTGEKVFLECVQDMDHENMFWYRQDPGLGLRLIYFSYDVKMKEKGDIPEGYSVSREKKERFSLILESASTNQTSMYLCASRRGYNEQFFGPGTRLTVL.

The gene calls are TRBV3-1 (or the pseudogene TRBV3-2) and TRBJ1-4, with TRBD1 identical over 9 bases. Unmatched junction bases numbered 8, after V lost 3 bases and J lost 3 bases. The CDR3 has 17 amino acids. Germline V CDR1 and CDR2: LGHDT, YNNKEL (reference sequence). CDR3 sequence (DNA): TGTGCCAGCAGCCATGGGACAGGGCGCCGGGCTAATGAAAAACTGTTTTTT. Encoded protein: CASSHGTGRRANEKLFF.

This clone was recorded only once. This sequence joins TRBV24-1 and TRBJ2-3; 9 bases line up with TRBD2. In germline, CDR1 is KGHDR, CDR2 SFDVKD. J was trimmed by 2 bases and V by 1 base; bases with no gene match: 6. The length of the CDR3 is 17 residues. The CDR3 loop reads CATSDLGAGGTTDTQYF. The CDR3, as DNA: TGTGCCACCAGTGATTTAGGAGCGGGGGGAACCACAGATACGCAGTATTTT.

This clone occurred a few times. The chain uses TRBV4-1 and TRBJ1-3; D gene unclear. V was clipped by 5 bases and J by 0 bases, with 23 bases between them. The CDR3 sequence is 19 residues long. CDR1 MGHRA and CDR2 YSYEKL come from the germline V gene. Written as DNA, the CDR3 is TGCGCCAGCAGCTACCCCCAAGGTCGGGGTCAAAGCTCTGGAAACACCATATATTTT. Protein sequence: CASSYPQGRGQSSGNTIYF.

The chain recombines TRBV27 with TRBJ1-4; D might be TRBD1 (5 bases). From germline, CDR1 is MNHEY and CDR2 SMNVEV (reference sequence). The V gene lost 2 bases and the J gene lost 3 bases, with 13 bases spanning the gap. The CDR3 runs to 16 residues. CDR3 protein: CASSLRQSFANEKLFF. Written as DNA, the CDR3 is TGTGCCAGCAGTTTAAGACAGAGTTTTGCTAATGAAAAACTGTTTTTT.

This rearrangement joins TRBV24-1 to TRBJ2-3; 9 positions agree with TRBD2. Per germline, CDR1 KGHDR and CDR2 SFDVKD. This CDR3 region has 14 residues. V gave up 5 bases and J gave up 6 bases; unmatched junction bases: 5. As DNA, the CDR3 is TGTGCCACCAGTGGTGAGCGGGGGGCCGATACGCAGTATTTT. Translated, it gives CATSGERGADTQYF.

The chain couples TRBV28 to TRBJ2-2; 8 bases are a match to TRBD2. Germline CDR1 MDHEN, CDR2 SYDVKM. V lost 6 bases, J lost 5 bases, and 8 bases stayed unmatched. This CDR3 is 15 amino acids long. CDR3 amino acids: CASSPGGARTGELFF. Here the CDR3 DNA reads TGTGCCAGCAGCCCCGGGGGGGCGAGAACCGGGGAGCTGTTTTTT.

The rearrangement links TRBV2 to TRBJ2-3, with TRBD2 matching over 9 bases. The CDR3 totals 15 residues. V trimming: 6 bases; J trimming: 1 base; junction bases outside the gene matches: 5. In germline, CDR1 is SNHLY, CDR2 FYNNEI. CDR3 protein: CASSWASGGTDTQYF. DNA for the CDR3: TGTGCCAGCAGCTGGGCTAGCGGGGGCACAGATACGCAGTATTTT.

This chain connects TRBV5-1 to TRBJ1-1; a weak D match, TRBD1 (5 bases). The V end was cut by 0 bases, the J end by 4 bases, with 16 bases between. In germline, CDR1 is SGHRS, CDR2 YFSETQ. This CDR3 spans 16 amino acids. CDR3: CASSLGPGGTTTEAFF. The CDR3, as DNA: TGCGCCAGCAGCTTGGGCCCGGGAGGGACGACCACTGAAGCTTTCTTT.

V usage is TRBV11-2 and J usage is TRBJ2-3, with 8 bases matching TRBD1. Looked up from germline, CDR1 is SGHAT and CDR2 is FQNNGV. The CDR3 is 14 amino acids. Trimming cost V 5 bases and J 6 bases; bases outside gene matches: 7. CDR3 nucleotide sequence: TGTGCCAGCAGCACCCGAGGACAGGGCGATACGCAGTATTTT. The encoded protein is CASSTRGQGDTQYF.

This chain uses TRBV24-1 with TRBJ2-1; no reliable D call. The CDR3 runs 13 residues. Germline-derived CDR1 and CDR2 are KGHDR and SFDVKD. The V end lost 4 bases, the J end lost 4 bases, and 7 bases lay between the germline ends. The CDR3 here is CATSDVIYNEQFF. In nucleotides, the CDR3 is TGTGCCACCAGTGACGTTATTTACAATGAGCAGTTCTTC.

The chain is built from TRBV11-2 and TRBJ2-1, with TRBD1 as a possible D gene (5 bases). The CDR3 runs 15 residues. V dropped 1 base and J dropped 8 bases, with 15 bases sitting between them. Germline-derived CDR1 and CDR2 are SGHAT and FQNNGV. The DNA of the CDR3 is TGTGCCAGCAGCTTAGTGGGGCTAGGTGGCCATGAGCAGTTCTTC. It yields the protein CASSLVGLGGHEQFF.

This chain joins TRBV10-2 and TRBJ1-2; the D gene is possibly TRBD1 (6 bases). Between the trimmed V and J ends, which lost 2 bases and 5 bases, there was a span of 9 bases. The CDR3 is made up of 13 amino acids. Looked up from germline, CDR1 is WSHSY and CDR2 is SAAADI. The CDR3 coding sequence is TGCGCCAGCAGTGAGACAGGGTATTATGGCTACACCTTC. The encoded protein is CASSETGYYGYTF.

The V gene is TRBV24-1, the J gene TRBJ2-3, with 9 bases lining up with TRBD2. The CDR3 consists of 16 residues. Germline V lookup: CDR1 KGHDR, CDR2 SFDVKD. Losses at the gene ends were 4 bases for V and 4 bases for J; bases not matched to a gene: 8. This CDR3 reads CATSDPLRGGSDTQYF. As DNA, the CDR3 is TGTGCCACCAGTGACCCGCTGCGGGGGGGGTCAGATACGCAGTATTTT.

This clone came up once. The chain is built from TRBV21-1 and TRBJ2-5; the table's D call, TRBD1, was not checked against the DNA. TRBV21-1 is a recognized pseudogene. This CDR3 is built from 21 residues. The CDR3 sequence is CASSKVISQGARAGLGETQYF. The CDR3 DNA follows: TGTGCCAGCAGCAAAGTGATTTCCCAGGGGGCGCGAGCCGGCCTGGGGGAGACCCAGTACTTC.

The chain recombines TRBV9 with TRBJ1-4; 10 nucleotides match TRBD1. The germline gives CDR1 SGDLS, CDR2 YYNGEE. With 4 bases clipped from V and 13 bases from J, the junction kept 13 bases outside the gene matches. This CDR3 is built from 15 residues. The CDR3 spells CASSSRTGGAPRLFF. The CDR3 region has the DNA TGTGCCAGCAGCTCCCGGACAGGGGGGGCTCCTAGACTGTTTTTT. The complete variable domain, with remaining parts taken from reference TRBV9 and TRBJ1-4, reads DSGVTQTPKHLITATGQRVTLRCSPRSGDLSVYWYQQSLDQGLQFLIQYYNGEERAKGNILERFSAQQFPDLHSELNLSSLELGDSALYFCASSSRTGGAPRLFFGSGTQLSVL.

The genes are TRBV5-1 and TRBJ2-3; 9 bases align to TRBD2. CDR1 is SGHRS and CDR2 is YFSETQ in the germline V gene. The CDR3 has 17 residues. V shed 4 bases, J shed 2 bases, and the junction held 11 bases outside the gene matches. The CDR3 spells CASSPTGTSRLTDTQYF. The CDR3, as DNA: TGCGCCAGCAGCCCAACCGGGACTAGCCGTCTCACAGATACGCAGTATTTT.

V gene TRBV28 combines with J gene TRBJ2-3; 9 nucleotides line up with TRBD2. The CDR3 runs 16 residues. V shed 4 bases and J 4 bases; nucleotides not matched to a gene: 9. Germline CDR1 reads MDHEN; CDR2 reads SYDVKM. In nucleotides, the CDR3 is TGTGCCAGCAGTTCACCCGGCGGGGGGGTTCCAGATACGCAGTATTTT. Residues: CASSSPGGGVPDTQYF.

The CDR3 coding sequence is TGTGCCAGCAGTGACTGGGACAGCCTATGGCGTGATCAGCCCCAGCATTTT. Translated: CASSDWDSLWRDQPQHF. The chain carries TRBV6-1 and TRBJ1-5; TRBD1 agrees at 7 bases. Germline-derived CDR1 and CDR2 are MNHNS and SASEGT. With V trimmed by 3 bases and J by 5 bases, 13 bases remained unmatched. The CDR3 loop spans 17 amino acids.